This T cell receptor beta chain stems from a study of blood T cell repertoires in COVID-19. The protocol was immunoSEQ multiplex PCR, while the TCRdb copy is restricted to in-frame clones and leaves out a portion. The repertoire consists of 140,000 or so clones, with roughly 85% occurring once and the leading ten covering 2.5% to 3%. The CDR3 is 17 amino acids. Germline values: CDR1 SGHAT, CDR2 FQNNGV. With 2 bases removed from V and 0 bases from J, the gap between germline ends came to 16 bases. Sample: peripheral blood. The sequence came from a man aged 50 to 59 with acute or convalescent COVID-19. The chain recombines TRBV11-2 with TRBJ1-1; no reliable D call. For the CDR3, the DNA is TGTGCCAGCAGCTTACGGAGCCCCCAGAACATGAACACTGAAGCTTTCTTT. It encodes CASSLRSPQNMNTEAFF.